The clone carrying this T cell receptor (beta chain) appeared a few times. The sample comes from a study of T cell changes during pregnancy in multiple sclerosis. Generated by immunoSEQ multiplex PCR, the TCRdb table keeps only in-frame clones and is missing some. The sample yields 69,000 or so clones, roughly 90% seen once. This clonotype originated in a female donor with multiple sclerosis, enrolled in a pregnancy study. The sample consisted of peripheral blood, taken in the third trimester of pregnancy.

CDR3 in amino acids: CASSVAGGPTDTQYF. CDR3 DNA: TGTGCCAGCAGCGTAGCGGGGGGCCCAACAGATACGCAGTATTTT. The gene calls are TRBV9 and TRBJ2-3; weak D call: TRBD2 (7 bases). The germline V and J ends were trimmed by 0 bases and 3 bases, with 11 bases remaining between them. This CDR3 is 15 amino acids long. Germline loops: CDR1 SGDLS, CDR2 YYNGEE.